A single sample is the source of the 23 T cell receptor beta chains below, sequenced in a study of T cell changes during pregnancy in multiple sclerosis. Assay: immunoSEQ multiplex PCR; the TCRdb copy retains only in-frame clones and omits some. The sample holds tens of thousands of clones, more than 80% seen once. Sequences were derived from peripheral blood, sampled in the second trimester of pregnancy. The receptors were sampled from a female donor in good health, enrolled as a control in a pregnancy study.

The V and J genes are TRBV7-9 and TRBJ1-5; D call uncertain. Trimming took off 1 base at V and 4 bases at J, with 5 bases between the two ends. There are 13 residues in the CDR3. The germline V gene encodes CDR1 SEHNR and CDR2 FQNEAQ (reference sequence). The CDR3 coding sequence is TGTGCCAGCAGCTTAGGGCTTAATCAGCCCCAGCATTTT. Translation: CASSLGLNQPQHF.

The chain couples TRBV5-1 to TRBJ1-1; possibly TRBD1 for D (5 bases). In germline, CDR1 is SGHRS, CDR2 YFSETQ. Trimming cost V 5 bases and J 3 bases, with 14 bases left between them. The CDR3 contains 14 residues. The DNA of the CDR3 is TGCGCCAGCAGTTATAATCAGGGCTACACTGAAGCTTTCTTT. It codes for CASSYNQGYTEAFF.

The chain uses TRBV19 and TRBJ1-4, with D uncertain. Trimming cost V 5 bases and J 0 bases, with 10 bases left between them. CDR3 length equals 15 residues. The germline CDR1 and CDR2 sequences are LNHDA and SQIVND (reference sequence). The CDR3 loop reads CASSEGVATNEKLFF. The CDR3 nucleotides are TGTGCCAGTAGTGAGGGAGTAGCAACTAATGAAAAACTGTTTTTT.

The rearrangement links TRBV29-1 to TRBJ1-5; D perhaps matches TRBD1 (6 bases). Per germline, CDR1 SQVTM and CDR2 ANQGSEA. The CDR3 covers 13 residues. Trimming removed 4 bases from V and 6 bases from J, with 13 bases in between. For the CDR3, the DNA is TGCAGCGTTGTTCAGGGGACCGGTCAGCCCCAGCATTTT. It encodes CSVVQGTGQPQHF.

The rearrangement joins TRBV6-6 to TRBJ2-7; 9 bases match TRBD1. The germline V gene encodes CDR1 MNHNY and CDR2 SVGAGI (reference sequence). The CDR3 extends over 15 amino acids. Losses at the gene ends were 10 bases for V and 3 bases for J; bases not matched to a gene: 13. The CDR3 region has the DNA TGTGCCACACACCCCGGGACAGGGAGACACTACGAGCAGTACTTC. Protein product: CATHPGTGRHYEQYF.

The rearrangement links TRBV25-1 to TRBJ2-7; D is possibly TRBD1 (5 bases). The V end lost 2 bases, the J end lost 2 bases, and 10 bases lay between the germline ends. The germline V gene has CDR1 MGHDK and CDR2 SYGVNS. This CDR3 spans 14 amino acids. The CDR3 nucleotides are TGTGCCAGCAGTGAAGCCCCAGGGCCCTACGAGCAGTACTTC. Translated: CASSEAPGPYEQYF.

The V and J genes are TRBV4-2 and TRBJ1-3; possible D gene TRBD1, 5 bases. From germline, CDR1 is LGHNA and CDR2 YNFKEQ. There are 16 residues in the CDR3. The V gene lost 1 base and the J gene lost 0 bases, with 10 bases spanning the gap. The CDR3 nucleotides read TGTGCCAGCAGCCAAGTTACAGGCAACTCTGGAAACACCATATATTTT. Translating it yields CASSQVTGNSGNTIYF.

The V call is TRBV30, the J call TRBJ2-3; 8 positions agree with TRBD2. This CDR3 has 15 amino acids. Germline V gives CDR1 GTSNPN, CDR2 SVGIG (reference sequence). The junction had 16 bases not matched to a gene; V was cut back by 8 bases and J by 6 bases. CDR3 in amino acids: CALEFGTRLADTQYF. The CDR3, as DNA: TGTGCCCTGGAATTCGGGACTAGATTAGCCGATACGCAGTATTTT.

This CDR3 is CASSQDLGVYTF. The CDR3 DNA reads TGTGCCAGCAGCCAAGATTTAGGGGTCTACACCTTC. The chain has TRBV4-2 and TRBJ1-2, with D maybe TRBD1 (5 bases). From germline, CDR1 is LGHNA and CDR2 YNFKEQ. The CDR3 consists of 12 residues. Trimming took 0 bases from V and 10 from J, leaving 9 bases between them.

V usage is TRBV4-1 and J usage is TRBJ1-5; D gene uncertain. Trimming cost V 0 bases and J 7 bases, with 16 bases left between them. The CDR3 totals 16 residues. CDR1 is MGHRA and CDR2 is YSYEKL in the germline V gene. CDR3 DNA sequence: TGCGCCAGCAGCCAAGATAGCGGTCCCGGAGGCCAGCCCCAGCATTTT. Protein sequence: CASSQDSGPGGQPQHF.

This rearrangement joins TRBV5-6 to TRBJ2-1; TRBD2 matches at 14 bases. Germline assignment: CDR1 SGHDT and CDR2 YYEEEE. This CDR3 has 17 amino acids. The V and J ends lost 3 bases and 7 bases, in that order; junction bases with no gene match: 9. The CDR3 region is CASSSGLAGVRRNEQFF. CDR3 nucleotides: TGTGCCAGCAGCTCGGGACTAGCGGGGGTGCGGAGGAATGAGCAGTTCTTC.

This clone was picked up one time. This sequence joins TRBV5-1 and TRBJ2-3; 10 bases agree with TRBD2. This CDR3 region has 18 residues. J gave up 0 bases and V 0 bases, and 7 bases lay outside the gene matches. In germline, CDR1 is SGHRS, CDR2 YFSETQ. The CDR3 spells CASSLALAGTSSTDTQYF. For the CDR3, the DNA is TGCGCCAGCAGCTTGGCACTAGCGGGGACCTCTAGCACAGATACGCAGTATTTT. Complete variable domain (other parts from reference TRBV5-1 and TRBJ2-3): KAGVTQTPRYLIKTRGQQVTLSCSPISGHRSVSWYQQTPGQGLQFLFEYFSETQRNKGNFPGRFSGRQFSNSRSEMNVSTLELGDSALYLCASSLALAGTSSTDTQYFGPGTRLTVL.

DNA for the CDR3: TGTGCCAGCAGCCCCGGGGACAGGGGGCATGGAGAGACCCAGTACTTC. Amino acid sequence: CASSPGDRGHGETQYF. The V and J genes are TRBV5-4 and TRBJ2-5, with 12 bases lining up with TRBD1. The CDR3 is 16 residues long. Germline CDR1 and CDR2: SGHNT and YYREEE (reference sequence). The V and J ends lost 4 bases and 4 bases, in that order; junction bases with no gene match: 8.

The rearrangement links TRBV19 to TRBJ1-5; tentative D call: TRBD1 (6 bases). V was pared by 4 bases and J by 4 bases, with 14 bases between. The CDR3 loop spans 15 amino acids. Germline-derived CDR1 and CDR2 are LNHDA and SQIVND (reference sequence). The CDR3 nucleotides are TGTGCCAGTAGTAGACAGGAAAGCCAAAATCAGCCCCAGCATTTT. This sequence encodes CASSRQESQNQPQHF.

V is TRBV18 and J is TRBJ1-5; 10 nucleotides agree with TRBD1. Germline CDR1 is KGHSH and CDR2 is LQKENI. With 4 bases clipped from V and 5 bases from J, the junction kept 5 bases outside the gene matches. This CDR3 comprises 15 residues. The CDR3: CASSRGQGFDQPQHF. CDR3 DNA sequence: TGTGCCAGCTCACGGGGACAGGGGTTTGATCAGCCCCAGCATTTT.

The chain carries TRBV2 and TRBJ2-7, with D perhaps TRBD1 (7 bases). The CDR3 consists of 14 residues. The germline V and J ends were trimmed by 5 bases and 6 bases, with 17 bases remaining between them. The germline CDR1 and CDR2 sequences are SNHLY and FYNNEI. The CDR3 nucleotides read TGTGCCAGCAGTACTTGGACCCAGGGGGGCGAGCAGTACTTC. It is translated as CASSTWTQGGEQYF.

This chain links TRBV7-2 with TRBJ1-5; 10 nucleotides match TRBD1. The CDR3 length is 15 residues. With V trimmed by 5 bases and J by 2 bases, 3 bases remained unmatched. Per germline, CDR1 SGHTA and CDR2 FQGNSA. CDR3: CASSGDRGGNQPQHF. In DNA form, the CDR3 reads TGTGCCAGCAGCGGGGACAGGGGTGGCAATCAGCCCCAGCATTTT.

The chain employs TRBV7-9 and TRBJ1-2; TRBD1 agrees at 12 bases. Germline V gene sequence: CDR1 SEHNR, CDR2 FQNEAQ (reference sequence). Unmatched junction bases numbered 12, after V lost 5 bases and J lost 8 bases. This CDR3 has 16 amino acids. As DNA, the CDR3 is TGTGCCAGCAGCCCCCTCCCGGGACAGGGGGCGGACGGCTACACCTTC. This encodes CASSPLPGQGADGYTF.

The V gene is TRBV19, the J gene TRBJ1-5; D is uncertain. This CDR3 contains 13 residues. CDR1 LNHDA and CDR2 SQIVND come from the germline V gene (reference sequence). Trimming took off 9 bases at V and 6 bases at J, with 15 bases between the two ends. The CDR3 coding sequence is TGTGCCAGCGGACGGGAGGGCGGTCAGCCCCAGCATTTT. Its protein product is CASGREGGQPQHF.

Turning to this clone: The identical CDR3 is also encoded by other nucleotide sequences in the sample. V gene TRBV7-9 combines with J gene TRBJ1-1; 7 bases line up with TRBD1. With 5 bases clipped from V and 5 bases from J, the junction kept 2 bases outside the gene matches. This CDR3 has 12 residues. Germline-derived CDR1 and CDR2 are SEHNR and FQNEAQ (reference sequence). CDR3: CASSPQGTEAFF. The CDR3, as DNA: TGTGCCAGCAGCCCACAGGGGACTGAAGCTTTCTTT.

This clone was recorded only once. The chain is built from TRBV7-9 and TRBJ2-7, with TRBD1 matching 9 bases. Trimming cost V 4 bases and J 5 bases; bases outside gene matches: 0. CDR1 SEHNR and CDR2 FQNEAQ come from the germline V gene (reference sequence). The CDR3 covers 12 residues. The CDR3 bases are TGTGCCAGCAGCTGGGACAGGGACGAGCAGTACTTC. This sequence encodes CASSWDRDEQYF. The full variable domain, in which reference TRBV7-9 and TRBJ2-7 provide the parts outside the CDR3, is DTGVSQNPRHKITKRGQNVTFRCDPISEHNRLYWYRQTLGQGPEFLTYFQNEAQLEKSRLLSDRFSAERPKGSFSTLEIQRTEQGDSAMYLCASSWDRDEQYFGPGTRLTVT.

This chain joins TRBV28 and TRBJ1-1; perhaps TRBD1 as D (6 bases). Germline assignment: CDR1 MDHEN and CDR2 SYDVKM. The CDR3 has 14 residues. Trimming took off 6 bases at V and 4 bases at J, with 15 bases between the two ends. CDR3 coding DNA: TGTGCCAGCAGGCCACAGGGATGGGTCACTGAAGCTTTCTTT. It encodes CASRPQGWVTEAFF.

J is TRBJ2-7 and V is TRBV6-5; tentatively, D is TRBD1 (6 bases). The CDR3 extends over 14 amino acids. V lost 7 bases and J 3 bases, leaving 16 bases between the germline ends. In germline, CDR1 is MNHEY, CDR2 SVGAGI. The CDR3 is CASTSEKGDYEQYF. In DNA form, the CDR3 reads TGTGCCAGCACCTCAGAAAAGGGGGACTACGAGCAGTACTTC.